Given below is one T cell receptor beta chain in context. Its antigen is not identified. Clones were read by immunoSEQ multiplex PCR, and TCRdb kept only the in-frame ones, dropping some. The sample comprises about 1.1 million clones, roughly 77% of which are singletons, and about 0.89% rests with the top ten. The data originate from a study of shared clonotypes between healthy human individuals. Regarding the study as a whole: Rarefaction demonstrated incomplete sorted-subset sequencing despite large depth. Naive subsets generally had larger estimated richness than memory subsets. Clonotypes which were not shared had lower generation probabilities than clonotypes that all four donors shared.

Sequencing was carried out using memory CD4+ T cells from PBMCs. Sample subset: CD45RA-negative fraction. The clonotype originates from a man aged 18 to 30 in good health. Some clones in this sample may be carry-over from other donors' samples.

The CDR3 nucleotides read TGTGCCAGCAGCCCACAGGGAGTGAACACTGAAGCTTTCTTT. It encodes CASSPQGVNTEAFF. The gene calls are TRBV7-3 and TRBJ1-1; tentative D call: TRBD1 (6 bases). The V and J ends lost 5 bases and 0 bases respectively, with 10 bases between them. The CDR3 totals 14 residues. In germline, CDR1 is SGHTA, CDR2 FQGTGA.